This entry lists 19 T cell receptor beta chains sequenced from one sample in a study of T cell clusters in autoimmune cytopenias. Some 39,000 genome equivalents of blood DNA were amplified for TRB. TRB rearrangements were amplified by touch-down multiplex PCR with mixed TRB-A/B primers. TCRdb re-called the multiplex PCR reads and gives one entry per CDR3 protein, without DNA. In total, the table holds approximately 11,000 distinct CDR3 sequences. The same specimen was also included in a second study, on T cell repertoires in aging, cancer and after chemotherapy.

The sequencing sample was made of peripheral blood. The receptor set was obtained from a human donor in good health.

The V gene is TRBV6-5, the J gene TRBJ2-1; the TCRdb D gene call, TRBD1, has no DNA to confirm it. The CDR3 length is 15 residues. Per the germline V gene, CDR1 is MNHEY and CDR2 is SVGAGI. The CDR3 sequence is CATTPGPNLGNEQFF.

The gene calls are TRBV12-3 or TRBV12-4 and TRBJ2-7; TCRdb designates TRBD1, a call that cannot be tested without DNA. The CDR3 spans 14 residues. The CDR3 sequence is CASSLSGGNYEQYF.

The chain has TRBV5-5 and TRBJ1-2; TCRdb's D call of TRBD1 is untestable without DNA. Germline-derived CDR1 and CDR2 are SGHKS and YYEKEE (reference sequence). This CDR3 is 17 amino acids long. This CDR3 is CASSVSRTGGSVYGYTF. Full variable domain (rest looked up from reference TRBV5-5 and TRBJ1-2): DAGVTQSPTHLIKTRGQQVTLRCSPISGHKSVSWYQQVLGQGPQFIFQYYEKEERGRGNFPDRFSARQFPNYSSELNVNALLLGDSALYLCASSVSRTGGSVYGYTFGSGTRLTVV.

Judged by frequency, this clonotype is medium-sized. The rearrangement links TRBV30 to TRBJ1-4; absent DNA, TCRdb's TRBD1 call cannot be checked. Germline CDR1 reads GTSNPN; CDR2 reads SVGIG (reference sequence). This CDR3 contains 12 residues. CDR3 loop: CAYIRQGEGLFF.

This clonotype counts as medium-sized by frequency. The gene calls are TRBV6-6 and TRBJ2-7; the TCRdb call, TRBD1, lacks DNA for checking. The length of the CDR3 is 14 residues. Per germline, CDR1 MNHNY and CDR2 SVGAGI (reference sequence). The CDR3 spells CASSPDSSSYEQYF.

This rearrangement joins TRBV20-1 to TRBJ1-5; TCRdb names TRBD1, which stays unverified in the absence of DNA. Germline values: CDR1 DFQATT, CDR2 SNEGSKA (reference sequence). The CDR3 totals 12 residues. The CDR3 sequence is CSAWTGKAAQHF.

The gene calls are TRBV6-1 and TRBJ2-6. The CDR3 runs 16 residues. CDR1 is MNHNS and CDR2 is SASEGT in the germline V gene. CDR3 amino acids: CASSESHLFWANVLTF.

CDR3 residues: CASKLRGLAGDYEQFF. J is TRBJ2-1 and V is TRBV28; TCRdb's D call of TRBD2 is untestable without DNA. CDR1 is MDHEN, CDR2 SYDVKM, per germline. The CDR3 consists of 16 residues.

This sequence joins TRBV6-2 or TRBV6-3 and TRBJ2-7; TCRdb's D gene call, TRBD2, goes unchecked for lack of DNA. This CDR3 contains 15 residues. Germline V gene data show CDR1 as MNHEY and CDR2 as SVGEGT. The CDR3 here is CASSPAGGRFHEQYF.

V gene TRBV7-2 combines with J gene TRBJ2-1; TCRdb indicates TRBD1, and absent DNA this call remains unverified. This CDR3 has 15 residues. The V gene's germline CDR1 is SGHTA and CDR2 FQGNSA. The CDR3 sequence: CASTLDRGTYNEQFF.

The CDR3 region is CASTIGPRLTNQPQHF. The chain uses TRBV19 and TRBJ1-5. The CDR3 contains 16 residues. Germline CDR1 and CDR2: LNHDA and SQIVND (reference sequence).

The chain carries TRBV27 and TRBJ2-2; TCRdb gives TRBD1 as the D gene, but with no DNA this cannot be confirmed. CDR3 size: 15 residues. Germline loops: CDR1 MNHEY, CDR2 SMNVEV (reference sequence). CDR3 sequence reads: CASSLSRAAPGELFF.

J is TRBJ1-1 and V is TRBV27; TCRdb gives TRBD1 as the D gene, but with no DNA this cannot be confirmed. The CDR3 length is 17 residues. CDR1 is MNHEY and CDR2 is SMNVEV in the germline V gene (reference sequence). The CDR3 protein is CASSSRDRLILNTEAFF.

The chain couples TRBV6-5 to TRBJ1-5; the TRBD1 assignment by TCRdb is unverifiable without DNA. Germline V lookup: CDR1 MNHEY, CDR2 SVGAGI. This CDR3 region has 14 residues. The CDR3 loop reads CASSYRGSNQPQHF.

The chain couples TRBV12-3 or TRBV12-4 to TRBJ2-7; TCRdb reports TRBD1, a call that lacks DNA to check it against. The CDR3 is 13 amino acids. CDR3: CASSTGVAYEQYF.

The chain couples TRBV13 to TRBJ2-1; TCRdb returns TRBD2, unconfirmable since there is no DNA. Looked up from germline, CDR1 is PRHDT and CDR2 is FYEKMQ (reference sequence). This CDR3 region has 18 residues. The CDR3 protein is CASSLGTSSLVIGNEQFF.

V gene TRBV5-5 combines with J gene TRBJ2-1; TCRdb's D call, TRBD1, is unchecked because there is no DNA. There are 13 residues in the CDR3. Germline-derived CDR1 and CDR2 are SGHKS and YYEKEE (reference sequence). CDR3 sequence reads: CASSSTGQGEQFF.

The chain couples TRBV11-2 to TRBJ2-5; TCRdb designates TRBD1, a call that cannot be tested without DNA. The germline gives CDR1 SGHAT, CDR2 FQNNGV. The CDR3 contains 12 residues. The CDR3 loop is CASPVGVGTQYF.

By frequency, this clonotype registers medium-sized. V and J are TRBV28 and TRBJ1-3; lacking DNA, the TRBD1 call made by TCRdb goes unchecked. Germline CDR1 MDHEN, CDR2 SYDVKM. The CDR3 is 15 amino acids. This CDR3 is CASSLRTGSGNTIYF.